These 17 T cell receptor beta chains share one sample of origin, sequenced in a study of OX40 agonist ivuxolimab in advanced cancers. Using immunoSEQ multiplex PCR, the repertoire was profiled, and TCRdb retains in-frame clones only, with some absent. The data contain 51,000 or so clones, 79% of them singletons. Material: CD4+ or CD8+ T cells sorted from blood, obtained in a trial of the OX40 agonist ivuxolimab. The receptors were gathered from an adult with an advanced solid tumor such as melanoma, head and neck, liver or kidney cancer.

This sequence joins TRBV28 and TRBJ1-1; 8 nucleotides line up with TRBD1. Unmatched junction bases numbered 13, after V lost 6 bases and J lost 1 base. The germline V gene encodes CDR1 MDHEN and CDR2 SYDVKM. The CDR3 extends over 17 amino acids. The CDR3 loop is CASRPGQGIKANTEAFF. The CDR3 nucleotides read TGTGCCAGCAGGCCTGGACAGGGAATTAAGGCGAACACTGAAGCTTTCTTT.

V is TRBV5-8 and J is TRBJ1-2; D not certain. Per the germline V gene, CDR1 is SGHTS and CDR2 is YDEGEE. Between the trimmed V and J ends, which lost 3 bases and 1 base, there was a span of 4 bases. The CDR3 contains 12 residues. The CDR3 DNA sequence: TGTGCCAGCAGCTGGGATAACTATGGCTACACCTTC. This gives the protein CASSWDNYGYTF.

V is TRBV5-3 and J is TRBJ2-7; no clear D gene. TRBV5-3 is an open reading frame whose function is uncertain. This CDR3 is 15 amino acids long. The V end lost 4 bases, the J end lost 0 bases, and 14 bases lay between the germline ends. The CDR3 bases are TGTGCCAGAAGCGAGGACCGACCAAGCTCCTACGAGCAGTACTTC. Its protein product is CARSEDRPSSYEQYF.

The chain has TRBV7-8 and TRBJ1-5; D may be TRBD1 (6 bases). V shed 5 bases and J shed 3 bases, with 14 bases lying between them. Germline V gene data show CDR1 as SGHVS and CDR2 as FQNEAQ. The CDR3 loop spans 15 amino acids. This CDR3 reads CASSATRQDNQPQHF. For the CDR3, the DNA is TGTGCCAGCAGCGCTACCCGACAGGACAATCAGCCCCAGCATTTT.

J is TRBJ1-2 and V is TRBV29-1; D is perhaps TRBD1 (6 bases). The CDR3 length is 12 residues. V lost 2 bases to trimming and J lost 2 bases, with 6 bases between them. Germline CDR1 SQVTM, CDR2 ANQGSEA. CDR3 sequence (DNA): TGCAGCGTTGAACAGGGGAACTATGGCTACACCTTC. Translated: CSVEQGNYGYTF.

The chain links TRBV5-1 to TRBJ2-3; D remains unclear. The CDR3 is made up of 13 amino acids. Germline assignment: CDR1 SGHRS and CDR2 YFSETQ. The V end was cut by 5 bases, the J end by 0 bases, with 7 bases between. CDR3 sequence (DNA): TGCGCCAGCAGGCAGATTAGCACAGATACGCAGTATTTT. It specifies CASRQISTDTQYF.

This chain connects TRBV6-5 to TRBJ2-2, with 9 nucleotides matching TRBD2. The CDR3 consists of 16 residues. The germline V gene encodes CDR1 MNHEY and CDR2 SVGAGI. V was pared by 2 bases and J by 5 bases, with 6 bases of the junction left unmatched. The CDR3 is CASSYSLAGMTGELFF. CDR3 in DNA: TGTGCCAGCAGTTACAGCCTAGCGGGGATGACCGGGGAGCTGTTTTTT.

CDR3 sequence: CASSQRQYSNTGELFF. The CDR3 DNA reads as TGCGCCAGCAGCCAAAGACAGTATTCGAACACCGGGGAGCTGTTTTTT. The chain carries TRBV5-1 and TRBJ2-2; possibly TRBD1 for D (5 bases). The CDR3 length is 16 residues. The V end lost 4 bases, the J end lost 0 bases, and 13 bases lay between the germline ends. CDR1 is SGHRS and CDR2 is YFSETQ in the germline V gene.

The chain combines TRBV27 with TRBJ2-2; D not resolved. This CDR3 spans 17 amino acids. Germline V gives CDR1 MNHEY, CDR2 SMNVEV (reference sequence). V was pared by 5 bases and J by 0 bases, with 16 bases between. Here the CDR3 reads CASSTDGPITNTGELFF. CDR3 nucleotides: TGTGCCAGCAGTACGGACGGACCAATAACGAACACCGGGGAGCTGTTTTTT.

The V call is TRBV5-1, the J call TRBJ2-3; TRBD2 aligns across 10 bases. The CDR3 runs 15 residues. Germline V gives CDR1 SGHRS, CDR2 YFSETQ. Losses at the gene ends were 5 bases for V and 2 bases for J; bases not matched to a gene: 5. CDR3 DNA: TGCGCCAGCAGTCTAGCGGGGGTCTCCACAGATACGCAGTATTTT. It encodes CASSLAGVSTDTQYF.

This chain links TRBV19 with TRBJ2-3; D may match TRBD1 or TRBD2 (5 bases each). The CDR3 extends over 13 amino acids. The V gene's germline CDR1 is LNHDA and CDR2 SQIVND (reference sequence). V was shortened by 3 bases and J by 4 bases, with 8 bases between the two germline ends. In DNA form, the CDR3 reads TGTGCCAGTAGTATTGTGGGGGCAGATACGCAGTATTTT. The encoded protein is CASSIVGADTQYF.

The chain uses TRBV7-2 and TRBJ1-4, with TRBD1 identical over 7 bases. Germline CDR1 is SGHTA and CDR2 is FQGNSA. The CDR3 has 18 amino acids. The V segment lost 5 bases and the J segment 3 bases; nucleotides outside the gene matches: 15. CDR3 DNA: TGTGCCAGCAGCCCTTATAGGACAGGCCTAGGGGCTAATGAAAAACTGTTTTTT. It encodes CASSPYRTGLGANEKLFF. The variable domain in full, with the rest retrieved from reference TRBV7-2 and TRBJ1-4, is GAGVSQSPSNKVTEKGKDVELRCDPISGHTALYWYRQSLGQGLEFLIYFQGNSAPDKSGLPSDRFSAERTGGSVSTLTIQRTQQEDSAVYLCASSPYRTGLGANEKLFFGSGTQLSVL.

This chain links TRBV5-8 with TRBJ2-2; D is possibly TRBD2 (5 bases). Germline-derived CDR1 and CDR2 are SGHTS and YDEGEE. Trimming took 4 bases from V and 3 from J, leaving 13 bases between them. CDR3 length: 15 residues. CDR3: CASSRGISDTGELFF. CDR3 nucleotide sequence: TGTGCCAGCAGCCGAGGGATATCTGACACCGGGGAGCTGTTTTTT.

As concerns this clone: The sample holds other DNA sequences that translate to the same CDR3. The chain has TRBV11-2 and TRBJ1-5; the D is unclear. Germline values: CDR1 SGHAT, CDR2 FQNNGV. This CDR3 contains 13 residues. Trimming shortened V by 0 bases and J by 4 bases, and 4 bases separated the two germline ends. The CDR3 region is CASSLESNQPQHF. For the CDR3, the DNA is TGTGCCAGCAGCTTAGAGTCAAATCAGCCCCAGCATTTT.

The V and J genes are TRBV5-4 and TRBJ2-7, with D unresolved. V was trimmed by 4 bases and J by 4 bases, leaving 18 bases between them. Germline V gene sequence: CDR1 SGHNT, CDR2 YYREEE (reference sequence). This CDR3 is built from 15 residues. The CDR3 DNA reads TGTGCCAGCAGCCACCACTATGGTTCTGGATACGAGCAGTACTTC. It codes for CASSHHYGSGYEQYF.

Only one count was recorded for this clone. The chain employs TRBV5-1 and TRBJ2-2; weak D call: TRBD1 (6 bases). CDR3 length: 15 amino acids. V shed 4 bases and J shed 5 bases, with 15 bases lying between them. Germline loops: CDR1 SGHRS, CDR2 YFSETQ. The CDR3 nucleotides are TGCGCCAGCAGCACGCCACAAAGGGGGACCGGGGAGCTGTTTTTT. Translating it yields CASSTPQRGTGELFF.

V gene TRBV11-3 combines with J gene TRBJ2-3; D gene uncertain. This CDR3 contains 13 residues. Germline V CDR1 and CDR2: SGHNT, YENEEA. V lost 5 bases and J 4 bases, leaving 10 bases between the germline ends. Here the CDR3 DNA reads TGTGCCAGCAGCCCGCGCTGGGCAGATACGCAGTATTTT. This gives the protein CASSPRWADTQYF.